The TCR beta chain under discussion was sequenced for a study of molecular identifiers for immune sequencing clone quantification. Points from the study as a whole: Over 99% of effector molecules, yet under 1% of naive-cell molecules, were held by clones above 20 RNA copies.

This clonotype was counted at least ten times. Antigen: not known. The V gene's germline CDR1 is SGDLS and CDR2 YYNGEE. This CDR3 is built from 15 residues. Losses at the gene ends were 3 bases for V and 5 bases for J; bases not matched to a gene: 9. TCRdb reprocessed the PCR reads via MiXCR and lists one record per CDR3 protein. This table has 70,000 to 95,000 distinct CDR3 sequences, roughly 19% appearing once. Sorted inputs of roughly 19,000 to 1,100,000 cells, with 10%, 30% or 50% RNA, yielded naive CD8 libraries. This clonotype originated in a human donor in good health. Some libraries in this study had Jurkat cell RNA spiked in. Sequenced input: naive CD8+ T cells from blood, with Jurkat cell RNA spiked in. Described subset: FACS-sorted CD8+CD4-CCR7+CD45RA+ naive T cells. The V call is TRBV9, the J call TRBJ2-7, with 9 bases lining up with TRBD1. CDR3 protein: CASSGTGTGPNEQYF. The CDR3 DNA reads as TGTGCCAGCAGCGGTACCGGGACAGGGCCCAACGAGCAGTACTTC.